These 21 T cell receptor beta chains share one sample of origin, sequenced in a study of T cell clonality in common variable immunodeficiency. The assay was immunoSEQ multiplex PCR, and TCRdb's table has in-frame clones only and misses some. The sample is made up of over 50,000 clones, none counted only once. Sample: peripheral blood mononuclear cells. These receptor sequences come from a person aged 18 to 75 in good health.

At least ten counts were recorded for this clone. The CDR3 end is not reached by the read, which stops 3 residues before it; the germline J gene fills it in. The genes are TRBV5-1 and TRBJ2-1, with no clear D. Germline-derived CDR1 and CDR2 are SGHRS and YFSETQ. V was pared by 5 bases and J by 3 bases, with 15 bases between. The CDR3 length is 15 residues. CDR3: CASRTELAHYNEQFF. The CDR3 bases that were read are TGCGCCAGCAGGACGGAATTAGCTCACTACAATGAG.

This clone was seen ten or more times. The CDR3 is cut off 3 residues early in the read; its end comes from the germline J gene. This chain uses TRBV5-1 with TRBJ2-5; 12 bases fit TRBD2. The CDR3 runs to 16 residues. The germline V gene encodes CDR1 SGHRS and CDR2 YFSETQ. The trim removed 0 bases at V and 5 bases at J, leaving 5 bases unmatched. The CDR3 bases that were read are TGCGCCAGCAGCTTGGGACTAGCGGGAGCTGGGGAGACC. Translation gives CASSLGLAGAGET. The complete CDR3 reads CASSLGLAGAGETQYF.

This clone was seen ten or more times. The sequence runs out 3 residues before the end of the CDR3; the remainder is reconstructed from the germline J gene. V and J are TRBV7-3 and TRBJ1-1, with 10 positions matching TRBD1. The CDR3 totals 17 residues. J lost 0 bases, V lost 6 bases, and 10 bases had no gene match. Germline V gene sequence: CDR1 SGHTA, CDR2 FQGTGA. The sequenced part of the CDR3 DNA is TGTGCCAGCAGTAGGGAGTTCGGGACAGGGGTGAACACTGAA. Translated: CASSREFGTGVNTE. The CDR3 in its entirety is CASSREFGTGVNTEAFF.

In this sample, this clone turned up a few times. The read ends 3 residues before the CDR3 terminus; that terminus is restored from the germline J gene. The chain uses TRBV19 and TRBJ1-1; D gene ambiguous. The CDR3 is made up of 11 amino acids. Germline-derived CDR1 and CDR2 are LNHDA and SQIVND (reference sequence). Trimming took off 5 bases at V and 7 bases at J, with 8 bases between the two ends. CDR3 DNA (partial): TGTGCCAGTAGTTGGTCAGTTGAA. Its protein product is CASSWSVE. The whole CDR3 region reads CASSWSVEAFF.

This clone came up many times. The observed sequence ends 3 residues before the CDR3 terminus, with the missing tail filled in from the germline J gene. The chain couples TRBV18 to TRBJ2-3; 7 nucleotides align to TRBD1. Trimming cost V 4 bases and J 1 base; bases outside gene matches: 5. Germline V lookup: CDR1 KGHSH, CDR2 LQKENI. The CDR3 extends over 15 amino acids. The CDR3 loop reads CASSLAGQGTDTQYF. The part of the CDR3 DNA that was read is TGTGCCAGCTCACTGGCCGGACAGGGCACAGATACG.

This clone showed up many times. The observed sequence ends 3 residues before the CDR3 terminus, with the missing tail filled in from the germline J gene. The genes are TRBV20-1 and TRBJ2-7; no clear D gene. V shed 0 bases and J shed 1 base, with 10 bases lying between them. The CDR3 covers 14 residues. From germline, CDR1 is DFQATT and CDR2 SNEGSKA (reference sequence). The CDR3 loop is CSARDSRVSYEQYF. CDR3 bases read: TGCAGTGCTAGAGATTCTCGGGTTTCCTACGAG.

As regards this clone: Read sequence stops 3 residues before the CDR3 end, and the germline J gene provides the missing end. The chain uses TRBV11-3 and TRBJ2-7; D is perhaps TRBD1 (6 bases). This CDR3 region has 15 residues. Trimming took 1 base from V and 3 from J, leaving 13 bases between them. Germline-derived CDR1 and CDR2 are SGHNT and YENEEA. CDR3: CASSLADSPIYEQYF. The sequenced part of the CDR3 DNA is TGTGCCAGCAGCTTAGCGGACAGCCCAATCTACGAG.

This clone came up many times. The part of the CDR3 DNA that was read is TGTGCCAGCAGCTTGAGGAGGAGTAGCAACGAG. This encodes CASSLRRSSNE. The whole CDR3 reads CASSLRRSSNEQYF. The chain carries TRBV7-2 and TRBJ2-7; tentatively, D is TRBD2 (5 bases). The read ends 3 residues shy of where the CDR3 ends; the end is completed using the germline J gene. The CDR3 contains 14 residues. The ends were cut back, 3 bases at V and 5 bases at J, with 14 bases in the middle. CDR1 and CDR2 from the germline V gene are SGHTA and FQGNSA.

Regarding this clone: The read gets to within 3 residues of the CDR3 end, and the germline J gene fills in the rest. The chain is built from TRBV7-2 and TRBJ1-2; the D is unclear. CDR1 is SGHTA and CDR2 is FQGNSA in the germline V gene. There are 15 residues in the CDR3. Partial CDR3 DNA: TGTGCCAGCAGCCAAGAGCAGCGAGAATACAATGAC. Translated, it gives CASSQEQREYND. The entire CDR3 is CASSQEQREYNDYTF.

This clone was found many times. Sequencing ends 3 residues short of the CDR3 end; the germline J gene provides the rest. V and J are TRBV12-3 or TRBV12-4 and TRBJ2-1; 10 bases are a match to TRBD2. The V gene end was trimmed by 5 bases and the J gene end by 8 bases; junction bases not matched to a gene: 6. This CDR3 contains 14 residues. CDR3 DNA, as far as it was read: TGTGCCAGCAGTCCTAGCGGGAGAAGATATGAG. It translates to CASSPSGRRYE. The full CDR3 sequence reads CASSPSGRRYEQFF.

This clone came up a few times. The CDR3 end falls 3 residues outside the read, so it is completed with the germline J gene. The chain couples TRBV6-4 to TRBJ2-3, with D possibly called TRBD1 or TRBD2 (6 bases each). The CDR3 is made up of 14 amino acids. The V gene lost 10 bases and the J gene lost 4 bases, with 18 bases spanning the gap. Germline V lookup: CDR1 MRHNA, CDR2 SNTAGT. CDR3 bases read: TGTGCCACCTCGGAGGGCCAGGGGTCAGATACG. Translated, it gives CATSEGQGSDT. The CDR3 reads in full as CATSEGQGSDTQYF.

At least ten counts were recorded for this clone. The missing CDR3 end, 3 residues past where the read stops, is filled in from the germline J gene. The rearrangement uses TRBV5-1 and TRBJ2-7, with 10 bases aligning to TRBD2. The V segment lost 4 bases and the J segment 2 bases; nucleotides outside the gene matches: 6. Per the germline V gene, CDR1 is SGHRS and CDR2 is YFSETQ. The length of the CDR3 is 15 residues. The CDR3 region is CASSSVAGGPYEQYF. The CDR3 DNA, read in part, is TGCGCCAGCAGCAGCGTAGCGGGAGGCCCCTACGAG.

The covered CDR3 bases are TGTGCCAGCAGCTTAGCCAACAGGGGTATGGGGCACTATGGC. This codes for CASSLANRGMGHYG. The CDR3 in its entirety is CASSLANRGMGHYGYTF. The chain carries TRBV7-2 and TRBJ1-2; 7 bases align to TRBD1. Read coverage stops 3 residues before the CDR3 terminus; the germline J gene supplies the remainder. The CDR3 covers 17 residues. In germline, CDR1 is SGHTA, CDR2 FQGNSA. The V segment lost 0 bases and the J segment 3 bases; nucleotides outside the gene matches: 10.

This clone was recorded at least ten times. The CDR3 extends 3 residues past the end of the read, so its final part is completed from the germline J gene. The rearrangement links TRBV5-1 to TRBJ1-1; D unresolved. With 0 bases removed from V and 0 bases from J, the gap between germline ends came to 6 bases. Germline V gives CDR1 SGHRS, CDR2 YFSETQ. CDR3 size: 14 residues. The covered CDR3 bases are TGCGCCAGCAGCTTGGCCAGCGTGAACACTGAA. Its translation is CASSLASVNTE. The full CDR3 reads CASSLASVNTEAFF.

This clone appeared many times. CDR3 DNA (partial): TGCAGTGCTAGAGGGGAGGCAGGGGACGAGACC. Its translation is CSARGEAGDET. The entire CDR3 protein is CSARGEAGDETQYF. The rearrangement joins TRBV20-1 to TRBJ2-5; the D call may be TRBD1 or TRBD2 (6 bases each). The CDR3 end falls 3 residues outside the read, so it is completed with the germline J gene. This CDR3 region has 14 residues. Germline CDR1 is DFQATT and CDR2 is SNEGSKA (reference sequence). The V end lost 1 base, the J end lost 5 bases, and 14 bases lay between the germline ends.

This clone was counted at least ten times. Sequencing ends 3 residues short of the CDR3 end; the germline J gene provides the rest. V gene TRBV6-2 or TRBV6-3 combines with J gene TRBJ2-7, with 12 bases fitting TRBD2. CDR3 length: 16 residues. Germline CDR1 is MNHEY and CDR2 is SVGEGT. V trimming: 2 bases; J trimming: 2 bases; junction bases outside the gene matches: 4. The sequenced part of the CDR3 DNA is TGTGCCAGCAGTTACGCACTAGCGGGAGGAGCCTACGAG. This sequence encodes CASSYALAGGAYE. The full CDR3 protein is CASSYALAGGAYEQYF.

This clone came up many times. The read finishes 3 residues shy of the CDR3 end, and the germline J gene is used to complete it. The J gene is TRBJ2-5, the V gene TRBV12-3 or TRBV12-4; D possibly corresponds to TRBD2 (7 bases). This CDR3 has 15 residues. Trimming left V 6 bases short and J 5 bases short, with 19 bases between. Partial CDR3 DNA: TGTGCCAGCAGCCCCTTCCCCAGGGGAGGGGAGACC. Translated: CASSPFPRGGET. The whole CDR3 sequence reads CASSPFPRGGETQYF.

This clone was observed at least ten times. CDR3 sequence reads: CSVETAGGLDTQYF. The part of the CDR3 DNA that was read is TGCAGCGTTGAAACAGCGGGAGGTTTAGATACG. The chain joins TRBV29-1 to TRBJ2-3, with 9 bases that match TRBD2. The read ends 3 residues before the CDR3 terminus; that terminus is restored from the germline J gene. Trimming removed 2 bases from V and 5 bases from J; junction bases left unmatched: 5. The CDR3 has 14 amino acids. The germline gives CDR1 SQVTM, CDR2 ANQGSEA.

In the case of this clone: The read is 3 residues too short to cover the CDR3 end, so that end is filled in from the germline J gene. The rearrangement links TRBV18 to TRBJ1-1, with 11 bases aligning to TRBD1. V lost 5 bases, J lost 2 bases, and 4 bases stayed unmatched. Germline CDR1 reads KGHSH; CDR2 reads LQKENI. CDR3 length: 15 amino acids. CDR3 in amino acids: CASSKDRGRNTEAFF. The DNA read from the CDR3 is TGTGCCAGCTCAAAGGACAGGGGGCGAAACACTGAA. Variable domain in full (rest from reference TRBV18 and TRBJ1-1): NAGVMQNPRHLVRRRGQEARLRCSPMKGHSHVYWYRQLPEEGLKFMVYLQKENIIDESGMPKERFSAEFPKEGPSILRIQQVVRGDSAAYFCASSKDRGRNTEAFFGQGTRLTVV.

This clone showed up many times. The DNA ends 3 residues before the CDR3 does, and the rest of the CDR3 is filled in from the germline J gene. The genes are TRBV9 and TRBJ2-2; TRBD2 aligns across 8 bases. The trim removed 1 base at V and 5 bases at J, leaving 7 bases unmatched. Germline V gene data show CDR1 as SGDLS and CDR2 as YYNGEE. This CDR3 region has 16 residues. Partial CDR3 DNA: TGTGCCAGCAGCGTAAACCAGCGGGAGTCGACCGGGGAG. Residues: CASSVNQRESTGE. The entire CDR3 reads CASSVNQRESTGELFF.

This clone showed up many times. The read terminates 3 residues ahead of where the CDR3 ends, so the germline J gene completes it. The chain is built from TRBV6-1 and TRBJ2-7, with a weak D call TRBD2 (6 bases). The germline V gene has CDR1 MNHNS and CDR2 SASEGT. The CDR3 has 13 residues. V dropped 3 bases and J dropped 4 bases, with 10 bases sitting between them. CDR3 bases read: TGTGCCAGCAGTGAGGGGGGTTGGTACGAG. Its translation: CASSEGGWYE. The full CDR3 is CASSEGGWYEQYF.